This T cell receptor (beta chain) was obtained from a study of blood T cell repertoires in COVID-19. The overall study: COVID-19 samples collected from the United States, Italy and Spain covered acute and convalescent phases.

TCRdb keeps only in-frame clones here, not all; method: immunoSEQ multiplex PCR. The data contain some 200,000 clones, 88% of them seen just once; the ten biggest clones take up just over 2.5%. This CDR3 spans 15 amino acids. V was trimmed by 1 base and J by 4 bases, leaving 10 bases between them. Germline-derived CDR1 and CDR2 are SGHTA and FQGNSA. A few counts support this clone. Sequenced material: PBMCs or T cells enriched from blood (not recorded which). This sequence originates from a woman aged 25 to 39 who had recovered from COVID-19. This chain links TRBV7-2 with TRBJ2-2; TRBD1 is a possible D gene (5 bases). CDR3 in amino acids: CASSLEGAFTGELFF. Written as DNA, the CDR3 is TGTGCCAGCAGCTTAGAAGGGGCGTTCACCGGGGAGCTGTTTTTT.